This T cell receptor beta chain was captured by sequencing in a study of blood T cell repertoires in COVID-19. Study at large: Nucleic acid was either cDNA or gDNA, and it came from T cells, B-cell-depleted T cells, or PBMCs.

In the source study's methods: Estimation of nucleated cell counts was performed using reference gene primer amplification. The table came from immunoSEQ multiplex PCR; TCRdb's copy has only in-frame clones and leaves some out. The V and J calls and clone size were taken over from that table, and D and trimming were inferred from the DNA. The sample lists about 180,000 clones, about 87% occurring once. While infection was still active, Seattle patients were enrolled and then followed longitudinally. The CDR3 is 17 amino acids. V lost 4 bases and J lost 5; bases outside the gene matches: 8. Germline CDR1 reads SNHLY; CDR2 reads FYNNEI.

Material for sequencing was peripheral blood. The chain recombines TRBV2 with TRBJ2-2; TRBD2 agrees at 12 bases. The sequence was collected from a woman in her 70s with COVID-19, enrolled during active disease. As DNA, the CDR3 is TGTGCCAGCAGTGTACCGTCAGGGACTAGCGGGACCGGGGAGCTGTTTTTT. It yields the protein CASSVPSGTSGTGELFF.